A selection of T cell receptor beta chains follows, all from one sample in a study of T-cell memory formation after mild COVID-19. TCRdb itself ran the 5' RACE reads through MiXCR, one entry per CDR3 protein. Found here are around 200,000 distinct CDR3 sequences, about a fifth of them singletons; the top ten hold about 21%. Sequencing input: PBMCs or a T cell subset sorted from them (not recorded which). The receptors come from an adult woman who had mild COVID-19 (a few samples of this study predate the infection). Cell type and time point are not known. The CDR3 runs from the conserved cysteine through the conserved F or W. A D gene is named only where the DNA matches it firmly. Clone size is given for some rows only: seen once, a few or many times, or a class if the clone is expanded.

clone_size	v_call	j_call	d_call	cdr3_aa	cdr3_nt
many	TRBV7-8	TRBJ2-1	NA	CASSSRTDNNEQFF	TGTGCCAGCAGCTCCAGGACGGACAACAATGAGCAGTTCTTC
few	TRBV2	TRBJ1-1	NA	CASSEAQTEAFF	TGTGCCAGCAGTGAAGCCCAAACTGAAGCTTTCTTT
NA	TRBV7-2	TRBJ1-6	NA	CASSPWGGNPLHF	TGTGCCAGCAGCCCCTGGGGAGGGAATCCCCTCCACTTT
few	TRBV7-9	TRBJ2-1	NA	CASSLMGDYNEQFF	TGTGCCAGCAGCTTAATGGGAGACTACAATGAGCAGTTCTTC
NA	TRBV6-2/TRBV6-3	TRBJ2-7	TRBD1	CASSSATGYFAEQYF	TGTGCCAGCAGTTCAGCGACAGGGTATTTCGCCGAGCAGTACTTC
few	TRBV12-3/TRBV12-4	TRBJ2-3	NA	CASSQTLSSPTFTDTQYF	TGTGCCAGCAGCCAAACCTTATCTAGCCCGACATTCACAGATACGCAGTATTTT
NA	TRBV3-1	TRBJ2-7	TRBD2	CASSQGEAGGPGPYEQYF	TGTGCCAGCAGCCAAGGAGAAGCGGGAGGGCCGGGTCCCTACGAGCAGTACTTC
NA	TRBV5-1	TRBJ2-5	TRBD2	CASSLERGGEETQYF	TGCGCCAGCAGCTTGGAACGCGGGGGGGAAGAGACCCAGTACTTC
NA	TRBV30	TRBJ1-1	NA	CAWSGQHTEAFF	TGTGCCTGGAGTGGACAGCACACTGAAGCTTTCTTT
many	TRBV20-1	TRBJ2-7	TRBD2	CSARVGGLAYSYEQYF	TGCAGTGCTAGAGTTGGGGGACTAGCGTACTCCTACGAGCAGTACTTC
NA	TRBV9	TRBJ2-3	NA	CASSVSQQGRFYTQYF	TGTGCCAGCAGCGTTAGTCAACAGGGGAGGTTCTATACGCAGTATTTT
NA	TRBV20-1	TRBJ2-5	TRBD1	CSASGTGGWETQYF	TGCAGTGCGTCCGGGACAGGGGGCTGGGAGACCCAGTACTTC
few	TRBV12-3/TRBV12-4	TRBJ2-3	NA	CASSFGAAHTDTQYF	TGTGCCAGCAGTTTCGGGGCAGCGCACACAGATACGCAGTATTTT
few	TRBV7-9	TRBJ2-1	TRBD2	CASSVRLASTSNEQFF	TGTGCCAGCAGCGTCCGACTAGCGTCTACGTCCAATGAGCAGTTCTTC
NA	TRBV7-2	TRBJ1-5	TRBD1	CASSPREDRWLGQPQHF	TGTGCCAGCAGTCCTAGGGAGGACAGGTGGCTTGGTCAGCCCCAGCATTTT
few	TRBV30	TRBJ1-5	NA	CAWSVGLSNQPQHF	TGTGCCTGGAGTGTTGGGCTCTCCAATCAGCCCCAGCATTTT
NA	TRBV20-1	TRBJ1-2	NA	CSASDANYGYTF	TGCAGTGCTAGTGATGCTAACTATGGCTACACCTTC
many	TRBV27	TRBJ1-4	NA	CASSPQEGEDEKLFF	TGTGCCAGCAGTCCACAAGAAGGGGAAGATGAAAAACTGTTTTTT
few	TRBV4-3	TRBJ2-7	TRBD2	CASSQVRGRAVYEQYF	TGCGCCAGCAGCCAGGTGCGGGGGAGGGCCGTTTACGAGCAGTACTTC
few	TRBV3-1	TRBJ2-3	NA	CASSLPRYEGTFTDTQYF	TGTGCCAGCAGCCTCCCCCGGTACGAGGGGACCTTCACAGATACGCAGTATTTT
few	TRBV5-1	TRBJ2-7	NA	CASSPDGAYEQYF	TGCGCCAGCAGCCCGGACGGAGCCTACGAGCAGTACTTC
NA	TRBV4-1	TRBJ2-2	NA	CASSLEPGRGTGELFF	TGCGCCAGCAGCCTCGAGCCCGGGAGAGGCACCGGGGAGCTGTTTTTT
few	TRBV7-9	TRBJ2-1	NA	CASSPTSGLNEQFF	TGTGCCAGCAGCCCCACTAGTGGGCTCAATGAGCAGTTCTTC
NA	TRBV7-9	TRBJ2-7	NA	CASSLYRDVSEQYF	TGTGCCAGCAGCTTATACAGGGACGTCTCCGAGCAGTACTTC
many	TRBV19	TRBJ1-1	NA	CASSPWLGGTEAFF	TGTGCCAGTAGTCCATGGCTGGGGGGGACTGAAGCTTTCTTT
NA	TRBV30	TRBJ1-1	NA	CAWSVLGLEAFF	TGTGCCTGGAGTGTACTGGGGCTTGAAGCTTTCTTT
NA	TRBV15	TRBJ1-5	NA	CATSTDSSNQPQHF	TGTGCCACCAGCACCGACAGTAGCAATCAGCCCCAGCATTTT
NA	TRBV24-1	TRBJ2-3	NA	CATSVNSWDTQYF	TGTGCCACCAGCGTCAATAGCTGGGATACGCAGTATTTT
few	TRBV28	TRBJ2-7	TRBD1	CASSSRTGTGEQYF	TGTGCCAGCAGTTCCAGGACAGGGACGGGGGAGCAGTACTTC
NA	TRBV2	TRBJ2-7	TRBD2	CASIPGLAGGHEQYF	TGTGCCAGCATCCCGGGACTAGCGGGGGGCCACGAGCAGTACTTC
few	TRBV4-1	TRBJ1-1	NA	CASSQVGVNVAFF	TGCGCCAGCAGCCAAGTAGGGGTAAATGTAGCTTTCTTT
few	TRBV2	TRBJ1-2	TRBD1	CASSTISDRGPTF	TGTGCCAGCAGTACCATCTCGGACAGGGGGCCCACCTTC
NA	TRBV4-3	TRBJ2-7	TRBD2	CASSQDPSGRAQEQYF	TGCGCCAGCAGCCAAGATCCCAGCGGGAGGGCCCAGGAGCAGTACTTC
many	TRBV7-9	TRBJ2-7	NA	CASSLDMSGEQYF	TGTGCCAGCAGCTTAGACATGAGCGGCGAGCAGTACTTC
few	TRBV5-1	TRBJ1-1	NA	CASSIGQLTEAFF	TGCGCCAGCAGCATTGGACAGTTGACTGAAGCTTTCTTT
NA	TRBV12-3/TRBV12-4	TRBJ2-1	NA	CASSSGRKNNEQFF	TGTGCCAGCAGTTCGGGGAGGAAGAACAATGAGCAGTTCTTC
few	TRBV10-3	TRBJ2-3	NA	CAISEEVGGLSTDTQYF	TGTGCCATCAGTGAAGAAGTGGGGGGCCTAAGCACAGATACGCAGTATTTT
few	TRBV19	TRBJ2-3	TRBD2	CASTETSGGTDTQYF	TGTGCCAGTACAGAGACTAGCGGGGGTACAGATACGCAGTATTTT
NA	TRBV7-8	TRBJ2-7	TRBD2	CASRYSTSAHEQYF	TGTGCCAGCAGGTATTCGACTAGCGCCCACGAGCAGTACTTC
NA	TRBV7-9	TRBJ2-5	TRBD2	CASSRAGGGETQYF	TGTGCCAGCAGTAGAGCGGGGGGAGGTGAGACCCAGTACTTC
NA	TRBV19	TRBJ2-3	NA	CASRRADTQYF	TGTGCCAGTAGGAGGGCAGATACGCAGTATTTT
few	TRBV4-2	TRBJ1-6	NA	CASSQDPGNNSPLHF	TGTGCCAGCAGCCAAGATCCAGGGAATAATTCACCCCTCCACTTT
NA	TRBV25-1	TRBJ1-3	TRBD1	CASSVGPGQGTNTIYF	TGTGCCAGCAGTGTCGGACCGGGACAGGGGACAAACACCATATATTTT
NA	TRBV7-9	TRBJ2-7	TRBD1	CASSPINRDSTYEQYF	TGTGCCAGCAGCCCCATCAATAGGGACAGTACCTACGAGCAGTACTTC
NA	TRBV11-2	TRBJ2-3	TRBD2	CASSFGTSGGLTDTQYF	TGTGCCAGCAGCTTTGGGACTAGCGGGGGTCTCACAGATACGCAGTATTTT
few	TRBV6-6	TRBJ2-3	NA	CASSYRGASTDTQYF	TGTGCCAGCAGTTACCGGGGGGCAAGCACAGATACGCAGTATTTT
NA	TRBV30	TRBJ2-3	NA	CAWSEGDTQYF	TGTGCCTGGAGTGAGGGAGATACGCAGTATTTT
NA	TRBV24-1	TRBJ2-7	TRBD1	CASQGQGSDEQYF	TGTGCCTCACAAGGACAGGGATCCGACGAGCAGTACTTC
NA	TRBV6-5	TRBJ1-3	NA	CASSRSSGNTIYF	TGTGCCAGCAGCCGATCCTCTGGAAACACCATATATTTT
NA	TRBV12-3/TRBV12-4	TRBJ2-1	TRBD2	CASSKREGTYNEQFF	TGTGCCAGCAGTAAGCGGGAGGGGACCTACAATGAGCAGTTCTTC
NA	TRBV5-6	TRBJ2-1	NA	CASSLPQGYNEQFF	TGTGCCAGCAGCTTACCGCAAGGGTACAATGAGCAGTTCTTC